Listed here is a single TCR beta chain. This clone was recorded only once. Its antigen is not yet known. Base qualities are missing; no much larger clone stands one base away. TCRbeta CDR3 regions were amplified from genomic DNA by means of the immunoSEQ Assay, a bias-controlled multiplex PCR. The study's processing was this. The number of nucleated cells in each sample was estimated by amplification of reference gene primers within the assay. Sequence reads were collapsed and filtered to measure the absolute abundance of every unique TCRbeta CDR3 rearrangement. For each sample, productive Simpson clonality was calculated as the square root of Simpson's diversity index across productive rearrangements. Imported from immuneACCESS, the table was reduced by TCRdb to in-frame sequences with V and J called. These copies leave out some clones; in studies compared against another copy, an unresolved V gene accounts for under half, and the cause of the remainder is not known. Clone size and V and J calls were adopted from that table, with D and trimming inferred from the DNA. The sample table holds some 310,000 clones, of which roughly 90% were seen once. The biggest ten clones account for less than 9.5% of the sample.

For this chain, trimming is 7 bases at the V end and 4 bases at the J end, and the number of junction bases without a gene match is 10. CDR1 and CDR2, per the germline V gene (reference sequence), are PRHDT and FYEKMQ. The CDR3, cysteine through phenylalanine, is 14 amino acids long. The CDR3 DNA has 42 bases and is translated from base 1. The sample originates from a study of blood T cell repertoires in COVID-19 (dated by TCRdb to the early 2020s). Turning to the overall study: Samples from collaborators originated in the United States, Italy and Spain and spanned both the acute and convalescent phases of COVID-19. The material from the prospective study consisted of cDNA or gDNA derived from T cells, B-cell-depleted T cells, or PBMCs. Subjects who had been exposed to COVID-19, were actively infected with it, or had recovered from it provided the deeply sampled blood TCRbeta repertoires that made up the dataset. The repertoires were released in a freely available public database meant as a resource for research on the immune response to SARS-CoV-2. The samples were drawn from two sources: the first 160 participants of the ongoing ImmuneRACE study, and 950 to 1,500 subjects contributed by 6 global collaborators. The sample metadata nearly always contained a de-identified subject ID, COVID-19 status, age in years and sex. Where HLA class I and class II types were available, the types were taken from metadata supplied by the sample provider, not from assay-based typing.

The study at large found these results: How much clinical and demographic metadata was included differed by source and by participant, and the metadata was provided uncurated.

In the prospective study, participants were roughly 18 to 89 years old, resided in 20 to 30 geographic areas of the United States, and were enrolled through a virtual design. In the prospective study, cohorts were assigned on the basis of participant-reported clinical history obtained from a screening survey and a study questionnaire. For ImmuneRACE Cohort 3, a participant was defined as recovered based on two consecutive negative NP/OP PCR tests, clearance by a healthcare professional, or resolution of symptoms. Mobile phlebotomists in the prospective study collected whole blood, serum and a nasopharyngeal or oropharyngeal swab from every participant. Additional blood draws and questionnaires over an approximately two-month period could optionally be provided by prospective study participants. Blood samples from the prospective study were shipped frozen or at room temperature prior to DNA extraction.

Input material: PBMCs or T cells enriched from blood (not recorded which). The chain couples TRBV13 to TRBJ2-7, and 7 bases in between align with TRBD2. This TCR derives from a woman aged 25 to 45 who had recovered from COVID-19. The CDR3 has the sequence CASIRGGVGYEQYF. The nucleotides read TGTGCCAGCATCCGGGGAGGGGTTGGGTACGAGCAGTACTTC.